Each of the 14 T cell receptor beta chains below was sequenced from the same sample in a study of blood T cell repertoires in COVID-19. The protocol was immunoSEQ multiplex PCR, while the TCRdb copy is restricted to in-frame clones and leaves out a portion. The sample has roughly 400,000 clones, just under 90% seen once. Material: PBMCs or T cells enriched from blood (not recorded which). The receptors were sampled from a woman in her thirties who had recovered from COVID-19.

The genes are TRBV28 and TRBJ1-2; 8 nucleotides line up with TRBD1. From germline, CDR1 is MDHEN and CDR2 SYDVKM. Trimming cost V 3 bases and J 8 bases; bases outside gene matches: 14. The CDR3 covers 16 residues. CDR3 sequence reads: CASSFRAGGRQGGYTF. The DNA for the CDR3 is TGTGCCAGCAGTTTTAGGGCAGGGGGCCGGCAAGGGGGCTACACCTTC.

The chain links TRBV28 to TRBJ2-1; 9 bases are shared with TRBD2. CDR1 and CDR2 from the germline V gene are MDHEN and SYDVKM. Trimming took 10 bases from V and 4 from J; bases not matched to a gene: 5. The CDR3 has 13 residues. CDR3 loop: CAKPSGKYNEQFF. CDR3 coding DNA: TGTGCCAAACCTAGCGGGAAATACAATGAGCAGTTCTTC.

This clone was recorded a few times. The gene calls are TRBV4-1 and TRBJ1-4, with no clear D. Germline V gene sequence: CDR1 MGHRA, CDR2 YSYEKL. V was clipped by 3 bases and J by 8 bases, with 16 bases between them. The CDR3 spans 15 residues. Here the CDR3 reads CASSQAGRVGEKLFF. The CDR3 DNA sequence: TGCGCCAGCAGCCAGGCCGGGAGGGTGGGGGAAAAACTGTTTTTT.

V gene TRBV4-2 combines with J gene TRBJ2-5; D unresolved. V was clipped by 2 bases and J by 2 bases, with 9 bases between them. The germline gives CDR1 LGHNA, CDR2 YNFKEQ. This CDR3 comprises 14 residues. CDR3 amino acids: CASSQPHGQETQYF. CDR3 nucleotide sequence: TGTGCCAGCAGCCAACCTCACGGGCAAGAGACCCAGTACTTC.

The rearrangement joins TRBV29-1 to TRBJ1-1, with 9 nucleotides matching TRBD1. The CDR3 is made up of 20 amino acids. V was clipped by 6 bases and J by 3 bases; unmatched bases: 26. Germline CDR1 SQVTM, CDR2 ANQGSEA. The CDR3 reads CSVESPGQGFFSEDYTEAFF. The CDR3 DNA reads as TGCAGCGTCGAATCTCCGGGACAGGGATTCTTCTCCGAGGACTACACTGAAGCTTTCTTT. Together with reference TRBV29-1 and TRBJ1-1, the CDR3 gives the full variable domain: SAVISQKPSRDICQRGTSLTIQCQVDSQVTMMFWYRQQPGQSLTLIATANQGSEATYESGFVIDKFPISRPNLTFSTLTVSNMSPEDSSIYLCSVESPGQGFFSEDYTEAFFGQGTRLTVV.

The DNA for the CDR3 is TGTGCCAGCAGTTTACGGCAGGGGTACGAGCAGTACTTC. Protein sequence: CASSLRQGYEQYF. The chain couples TRBV12-3 or TRBV12-4 to TRBJ2-7; maybe TRBD1 (6 bases). The CDR3 has 13 amino acids. Trimming removed 2 bases from V and 4 bases from J, with 9 bases in between.

The rearrangement joins TRBV12-5 to TRBJ2-3, with TRBD1 matching over 7 bases. The CDR3 is made up of 15 amino acids. V lost 4 bases, J lost 3 bases, and 7 bases stayed unmatched. CDR1 is LGHNT and CDR2 is FRNRAP in the germline V gene. DNA for the CDR3: TGTGCTAGTGGTTCCTCGGGACAGATAACAGATACGCAGTATTTT. Encoded protein: CASGSSGQITDTQYF.

This clone was recorded once. The chain employs TRBV3-1 (or the pseudogene TRBV3-2) and TRBJ2-7, with TRBD2 matching over 7 bases. Germline V gene sequence: CDR1 LGHDT, CDR2 YNNKEL (reference sequence). Trimming took 1 base from V and 6 from J; bases not matched to a gene: 3. The CDR3 length is 13 residues. The CDR3 protein is CASSQGTGGEQYF. DNA for the CDR3: TGTGCCAGCAGCCAAGGAACGGGGGGCGAGCAGTACTTC.

This chain uses TRBV30 with TRBJ1-1, with D unclear. Trimming shortened V by 1 base and J by 9 bases, and 18 bases separated the two germline ends. CDR3 length: 14 residues. The germline V gene has CDR1 GTSNPN and CDR2 SVGIG (reference sequence). The DNA of the CDR3 is TGTGCCTGGAGTGAAGTGGTGGAGGTGGGAAAAGCTTTCTTT. This sequence encodes CAWSEVVEVGKAFF. Using reference TRBV30 and TRBJ1-1 for the parts outside the CDR3, the full variable domain is SQTIHQWPATLVQPVGSPLSLECTVEGTSNPNLYWYRQAAGRGLQLLFYSVGIGQISSEVPQNLSASRPQDRQFILSSKKLLLSDSGFYLCAWSEVVEVGKAFFGQGTRLTVV.

The V and J genes are TRBV3-1 (or the pseudogene TRBV3-2) and TRBJ2-7; weak D call: TRBD1 (6 bases). Germline V gives CDR1 LGHDT, CDR2 YNNKEL (reference sequence). The CDR3 covers 17 residues. Trimming stripped 0 bases from V and 2 bases from J, with 17 bases between. CDR3 residues: CASSQDYPGQRAYEQYF. The CDR3 nucleotides are TGTGCCAGCAGCCAAGATTACCCAGGACAGCGCGCCTACGAGCAGTACTTC.

This clone showed up just a few times. This chain joins TRBV28 and TRBJ1-1; no clear D gene. Trimming shortened V by 1 base and J by 1 base, and 7 bases separated the two germline ends. CDR1 and CDR2 from the germline V gene are MDHEN and SYDVKM. The CDR3 runs 14 residues. The DNA of the CDR3 is TGTGCCAGCAGTTTATATAGGAGGAACACTGAAGCTTTCTTT. Protein product: CASSLYRRNTEAFF.

J is TRBJ2-5 and V is TRBV3-1 (or the pseudogene TRBV3-2); 13 bases fit TRBD2. Trimming removed 2 bases from V and 6 bases from J; junction bases left unmatched: 3. Germline V gene sequence: CDR1 LGHDT, CDR2 YNNKEL (reference sequence). CDR3 length: 15 residues. The CDR3 bases are TGTGCCAGCAGCCAACGGACTAGCGGGAGCAAGACCCAGTACTTC. The encoded protein is CASSQRTSGSKTQYF.

The J gene is TRBJ1-6, the V gene TRBV27, with TRBD1 matching 7 bases. The germline gives CDR1 MNHEY, CDR2 SMNVEV (reference sequence). The V and J ends lost 6 bases and 0 bases, in that order; junction bases with no gene match: 17. The CDR3 is 20 amino acids. The CDR3 DNA is TGTGCCAGCAGCCCGGGGGACAGCTACAGACAGAGCTCCTATAATTCACCCCTCCACTTT. It translates to CASSPGDSYRQSSYNSPLHF.

The chain links TRBV27 to TRBJ1-1; 9 bases are shared with TRBD1. With 0 bases clipped from V and 4 bases from J, the junction kept 3 bases outside the gene matches. This CDR3 is built from 15 residues. CDR1 and CDR2 from the germline V gene are MNHEY and SMNVEV (reference sequence). CDR3 loop: CASSLSSTGGTEAFF. The CDR3 coding sequence is TGTGCCAGCAGTTTATCGTCGACAGGGGGCACTGAAGCTTTCTTT.